Given below is one T cell receptor beta chain in context. Only in-frame clones appear in the TCRdb table, and some are missing; sequencing was by immunoSEQ multiplex PCR. This sample has approximately 290,000 clones, with 75% to 95% found just once. The data derive from a study of blood T cell repertoires in COVID-19. The length of the CDR3 is 16 residues. With 0 bases removed from V and 2 bases from J, the gap between germline ends came to 11 bases. Per germline, CDR1 SGDLS and CDR2 YYNGEE. The genes are TRBV9 and TRBJ2-2, with D possibly matching TRBD2 (6 bases). Sequenced sample: PBMCs or T cells enriched from blood (not recorded which). The sequence came from a woman aged 25 to 39 who had recovered from COVID-19. This CDR3 is CASSVGGGINTGELFF. In nucleotides, the CDR3 is TGTGCCAGCAGCGTAGGAGGAGGGATTAACACCGGGGAGCTGTTTTTT.